This TCR beta chain was documented in a study of tumor and adjacent non-tumor tissue in lung cancer. The template was RNA from unsorted bulk tissue. TCRbeta libraries were built with three rounds of nested PCR, modified from ARM-PCR. TCRdb used MiXCR to reprocess the multiplex PCR reads, holding one entry per CDR3 protein. This repertoire shows tens of thousands of distinct CDR3 sequences, around 80% found once; its top ten account for roughly 15%. CDR1 is SGHAT and CDR2 is FQNNGV in the germline V gene. The CDR3 runs 16 residues. This clonotype was observed a single time. The CDR3 end shows no conserved phenylalanine or tryptophan, and so a read error is likely.

The rearrangement joins TRBV11-2 to TRBJ2-1; the match to TRBD1 covers 7 bases. Sequencing used lung tumor tissue. This TCR came from a woman aged 50 to 60 with non-small cell lung cancer. CDR3 sequence: CTSSLAGGIGLNEQFL. The CDR3 bases are TGTACCAGCAGCTTAGCAGGGGGTATCGGCCTCAATGAGCAGTTCTTA.